Listed below are T cell receptor beta chains from one sample, sequenced in a study of post-analysis software for immune sequencing data. TCRdb analysed the PCR reads with MiXCR anew, one entry per CDR3 protein. This sample has 450,000 to 650,000 distinct CDR3 sequences, with about 40% found just once. Sequenced: blood. These receptors were collected from a girl aged 10 to 17 with multiple sclerosis. Each CDR3 is given with its conserved first and last residue.

V	CDR3
TRBV12-3/TRBV12-4	CASSSPTGSNEQYF
TRBV12-3/TRBV12-4	CASSPGTGWNYEQYF
TRBV20-1	CSAITSGVGYEQYF
TRBV27	CASLAGGSSYNEQFF
TRBV20-1	CSAFPTSGGPYEQYF
TRBV12-3/TRBV12-4	CASSLAIRQFF
TRBV20-1	CSARPGTRLEYEQYF
TRBV7-8	CASSLDPPDTQYF
TRBV7-6	CASSLEIDDLGQPYEQYF
TRBV29-1	CSVEGITGTEFYNEQFF
TRBV7-2	CASSPAAGQGIGSYNSPLHF
TRBV5-5	CASSLELGLAYEQYF
TRBV18	CASSPSAGGQPQHF
TRBV12-3/TRBV12-4	CASSLALAGSHEQYF
TRBV6-2/TRBV6-3	CASRLDLVNTEAFF
TRBV20-1	CSAKKGDSYEQYF
TRBV29-1	CSVDPGLRRGYTF
TRBV12-3/TRBV12-4	CASRAGTGSRGSPPHF
TRBV11-2	CASTYDRDTEAFF
TRBV6-2/TRBV6-3	CASSYSLGGRLSLYEQYF
TRBV15	CATSRDVQGNQPQHF
TRBV20-1	CSARDQNGADRAHYGYTF
TRBV3-1	CVSSQRGVGANVLTF
TRBV5-1	CASRDNNEQFF
TRBV11-1	CASSFLTGLNTEAFF
TRBV12-3/TRBV12-4	CASSRNRGMNTEAFF
TRBV12-3/TRBV12-4	CASRAGDHETQYF
TRBV29-1	CSVGSSPNEKLFF
TRBV25-1	CASSAGTLLGETQYF
TRBV24-1	CATSPGQGLGEQYF
TRBV20-1	CSARLAGAYEQYF
TRBV6-5	CASSSRGAEQFF
TRBV2	CASTGLGGYNEQFF
TRBV5-1	CASRGERASADTQYF
TRBV20-1	CSARDSGEENIQYF
TRBV5-6	CASSPTGLLAAGTSKFF
TRBV29-1	CSVGASDQETQYF
TRBV7-9	CASSSQSFRRGHKNIQYF
TRBV18	CASSRSTGSNQPQHF
TRBV5-6	CAGTMSPGLAGGRNEQFF
TRBV20-1	CSASLSRYEQYF
TRBV20-1	CSARVGFPKNIQYF
TRBV20-1	CSASYQPGFLHQPQHF
TRBV5-1	CASSLDLQSNSPRHF